This T cell receptor (beta chain) was sequenced during a study of T-cell memory formation after mild COVID-19. The study's findings and limits: Certain responding clones were present in pre-infection memory, suggesting participation of cross-reactive memory. Among clones peaking at day 37 in the second wave, SARS-CoV-2 specificity remained unconfirmed.

Per the germline V gene, CDR1 is SGHRS and CDR2 is YFSETQ. V was clipped by 3 bases and J by 7 bases; unmatched bases: 7. This CDR3 contains 14 residues. With respect to this clonotype: Its target is unknown.

TCRdb redid the calling of the 5' RACE reads with MiXCR, one entry per CDR3 protein. The table lists 450,000 to 650,000 distinct CDR3 sequences, about 22% of them singletons. Source material: PBMCs or a T cell subset sorted from them (not recorded which). This chain joins TRBV5-1 and TRBJ2-1, with 7 bases identical to TRBD2. The clonotype comes from an adult woman who had mild COVID-19 (a few samples of this study predate the infection). Cell type and time point are not known. CDR3 nucleotides: TGCGCCAGCAGCTCTGGACTAGTCAGGAATGAGCAGTTCTTC. Translating it yields CASSSGLVRNEQFF.